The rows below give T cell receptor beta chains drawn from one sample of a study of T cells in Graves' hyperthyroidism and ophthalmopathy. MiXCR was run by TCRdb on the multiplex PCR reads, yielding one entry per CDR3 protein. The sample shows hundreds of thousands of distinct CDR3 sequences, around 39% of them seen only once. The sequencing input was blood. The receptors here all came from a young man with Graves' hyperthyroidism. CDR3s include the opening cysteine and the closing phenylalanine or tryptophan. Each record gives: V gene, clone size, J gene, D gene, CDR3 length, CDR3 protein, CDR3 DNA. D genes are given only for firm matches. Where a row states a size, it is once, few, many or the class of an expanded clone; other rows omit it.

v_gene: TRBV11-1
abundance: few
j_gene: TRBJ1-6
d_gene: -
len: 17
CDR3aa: CASISANRGGGNSPLHF
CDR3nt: TGTGCCAGCATCTCAGCCAATCGGGGAGGTGGGAATTCACCCCTCCACTTT

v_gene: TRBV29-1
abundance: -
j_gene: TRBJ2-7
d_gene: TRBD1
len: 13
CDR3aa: CSVAGTGGDEQYF
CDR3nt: TGCAGCGTTGCAGGGACAGGGGGCGACGAGCAGTACTTC

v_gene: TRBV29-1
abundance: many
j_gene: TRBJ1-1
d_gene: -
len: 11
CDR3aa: CSDGTNTEAFF
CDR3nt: TGCAGCGACGGAACGAACACTGAAGCTTTCTTT

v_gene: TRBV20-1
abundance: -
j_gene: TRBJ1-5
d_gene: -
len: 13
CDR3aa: CSARDQGNQPQHF
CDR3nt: TGCAGTGCCCGGGACCAAGGCAATCAGCCCCAGCATTTT

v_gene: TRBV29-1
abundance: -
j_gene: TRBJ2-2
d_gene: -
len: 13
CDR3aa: CSVEQGTSGELFF
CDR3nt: TGCAGCGTTGAGCAGGGGACGTCTGGGGAGCTGTTTTTT

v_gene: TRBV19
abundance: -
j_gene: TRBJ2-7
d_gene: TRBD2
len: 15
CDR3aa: CASSIAGGLPYEQYF
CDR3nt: TGTGCCAGTAGTATAGCGGGGGGGCTGCCCTACGAGCAGTACTTC

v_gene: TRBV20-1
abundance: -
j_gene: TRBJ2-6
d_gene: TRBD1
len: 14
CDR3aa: CSASQGAGANVLTF
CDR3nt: TGCAGTGCTAGTCAGGGGGCCGGGGCCAACGTCCTGACTTTC

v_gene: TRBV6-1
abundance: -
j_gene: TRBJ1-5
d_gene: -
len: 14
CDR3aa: CASRGASLNQPQHF
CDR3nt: TGTGCCAGCCGGGGGGCCTCCCTCAATCAGCCCCAGCATTTT

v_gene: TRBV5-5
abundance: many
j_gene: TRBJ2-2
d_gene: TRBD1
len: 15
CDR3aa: CASSSNDRGTGELFF
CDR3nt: TGTGCCAGCAGCTCCAATGACAGGGGGACCGGGGAGCTGTTTTTT

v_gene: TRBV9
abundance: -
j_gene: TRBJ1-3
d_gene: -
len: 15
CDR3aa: CASSVHGTSGNTIYF
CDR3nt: TGTGCCAGCAGTGTACACGGAACCTCTGGAAACACCATATATTTT

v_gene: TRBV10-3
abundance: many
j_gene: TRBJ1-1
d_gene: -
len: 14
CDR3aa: CAIAAANLNTEAFF
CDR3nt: TGTGCCATCGCGGCAGCGAACTTGAACACTGAAGCTTTCTTT

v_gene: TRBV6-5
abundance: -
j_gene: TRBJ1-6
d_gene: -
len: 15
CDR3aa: CASSYSKRVNSPLHF
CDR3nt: TGTGCCAGCAGTTACTCGAAACGGGTTAATTCACCCCTCCACTTT

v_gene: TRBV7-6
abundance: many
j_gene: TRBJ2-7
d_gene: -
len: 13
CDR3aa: CASSLDWAGEQYF
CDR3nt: TGTGCCAGCAGCCTGGATTGGGCCGGCGAGCAGTACTTC

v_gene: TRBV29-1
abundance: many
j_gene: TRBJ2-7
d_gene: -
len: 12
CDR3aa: CSVLDGSYEQYF
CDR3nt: TGCAGCGTTCTTGATGGATCCTACGAGCAGTACTTC

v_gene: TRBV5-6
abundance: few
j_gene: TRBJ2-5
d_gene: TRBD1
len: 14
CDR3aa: CASSQGDARETQYF
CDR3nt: TGTGCCAGCAGCCAGGGGGACGCTAGAGAGACCCAGTACTTC